Given below is one TCR beta chain in context. Its matching antigen is unknown. The CDR3 covers 18 residues. Germline CDR1 SGHRS, CDR2 YFSETQ. V lost 4 bases to trimming and J lost 2 bases; unmatched junction nucleotides: 11. This sample is drawn from a study of cytomegalovirus exposure and HLA in healthy donors. The study's findings and limits: V- and J-gene trimming of TCR beta was linked (in a later analysis) to a missense DCLRE1C variant.

All the people who gave samples were healthy bone marrow donors. The PCR contained 60 Vbeta and 13 Jbeta primers. As originally analysed: Among the unique TCR beta chains that a later analysis counted, 70 million to 85 million in all, 10 million to 13 million were shared. This table comes from immunoSEQ multiplex PCR, and its TCRdb copy is limited to in-frame clones, with some not included. Clone size and the V and J calls come from that table; the DNA yielded D and trimming. The sample includes approximately 120,000 clones, roughly 74% of them seen just once. Sequencing was performed on PBMCs. The chain carries TRBV5-1 and TRBJ2-7; 14 bases align to TRBD2. This sequence originates from a woman between 45 and 65 years old in good health and CMV-seropositive. CDR3 sequence (DNA): TGCGCCAGCAGCCTGACTAGCGGGGGGGCCTCGGGCCCCTACGAGCAGTACTTC. It specifies CASSLTSGGASGPYEQYF.